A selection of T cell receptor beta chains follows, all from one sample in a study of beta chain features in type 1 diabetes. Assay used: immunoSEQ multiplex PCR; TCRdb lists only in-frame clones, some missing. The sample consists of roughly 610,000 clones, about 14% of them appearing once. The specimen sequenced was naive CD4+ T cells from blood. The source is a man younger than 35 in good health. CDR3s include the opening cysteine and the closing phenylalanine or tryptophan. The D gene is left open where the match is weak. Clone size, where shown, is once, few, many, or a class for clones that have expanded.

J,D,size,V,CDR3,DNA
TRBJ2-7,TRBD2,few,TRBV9,CASSAPGLAGDEQYF,TGTGCCAGCAGCGCCCCGGGACTAGCGGGAGACGAGCAGTACTTC
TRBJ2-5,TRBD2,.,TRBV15,CATSRGLSGREETQYF,TGTGCCACCAGCAGAGGCCTGAGCGGGAGGGAAGAGACCCAGTACTTC
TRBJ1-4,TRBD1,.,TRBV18,CASSPRTGGLDEKLFF,TGTGCCAGCTCACCCCGTACAGGGGGCTTGGATGAAAAACTGTTTTTT
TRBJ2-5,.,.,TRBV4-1,CASSHHLRDSQETQYF,TGCGCCAGCAGCCATCATTTGCGGGATAGCCAAGAGACCCAGTACTTC
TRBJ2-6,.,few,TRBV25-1,CASSEYNRGAGANVLTF,TGTGCCAGCAGTGAATATAATAGGGGGGCTGGGGCCAACGTCCTGACTTTC
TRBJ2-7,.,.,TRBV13,CASSRVLLGEQYF,TGTGCCAGCAGCCGGGTCCTGTTGGGCGAGCAGTACTTC
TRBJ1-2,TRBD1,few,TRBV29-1,CSVVRTGGSGYTF,TGCAGCGTTGTCAGGACAGGGGGCTCCGGCTACACCTTC
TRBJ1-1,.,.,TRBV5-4,CASSPGQSGTEAFF,TGTGCCAGCAGCCCAGGACAGAGTGGTACTGAAGCTTTCTTT
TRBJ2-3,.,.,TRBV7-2,CASSLVTDTDTQYF,TGTGCCAGCAGCTTAGTAACGGACACAGATACGCAGTATTTT
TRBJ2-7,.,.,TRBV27,CASSPRTIARNEQYF,TGTGCCAGCAGTCCAAGGACTATCGCTCGGAACGAGCAGTACTTC
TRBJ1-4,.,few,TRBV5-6,CASSLIHGGEKLFF,TGTGCCAGCAGCTTGATCCACGGCGGTGAAAAACTGTTTTTT
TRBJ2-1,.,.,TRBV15,CATSRDIAMYNEQFF,TGTGCCACCAGCAGAGATATCGCGATGTACAATGAGCAGTTCTTC
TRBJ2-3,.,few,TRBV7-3,CAGRVFRTDTQYF,TGTGCGGGGAGAGTGTTTAGGACAGATACGCAGTATTTT
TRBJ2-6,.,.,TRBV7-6,CAGGASGANVLTF,TGTGCGGGGGGGGCCTCTGGGGCCAACGTCCTGACTTTC
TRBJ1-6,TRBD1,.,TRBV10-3,CAISAHRDRNSPLHF,TGTGCCATCAGTGCTCACCGGGACAGAAATTCACCCCTCCACTTT
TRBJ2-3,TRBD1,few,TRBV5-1,CASSFGQEKDTQYF,TGCGCCAGCAGCTTCGGACAGGAGAAAGATACGCAGTATTTT
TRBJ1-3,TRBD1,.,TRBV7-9,CASSPTGGTSGNTIYF,TGTGCCAGCAGCCCCACAGGGGGCACTTCTGGAAACACCATATATTTT
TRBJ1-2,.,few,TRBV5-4,CASSLARRTYGYTF,TGTGCCAGCAGCTTGGCTCGGAGGACGTATGGCTACACCTTC
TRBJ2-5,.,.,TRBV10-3,CAISERRGAQETQYF,TGTGCCATCAGTGAGCGTCGGGGGGCGCAGGAGACCCAGTACTTC
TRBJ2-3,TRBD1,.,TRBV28,CASSLTGQGMAQYF,TGTGCCAGCAGTTTAACGGGACAGGGTATGGCGCAGTATTTT
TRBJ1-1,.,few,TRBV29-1,CSVETKGGSEAFF,TGCAGCGTTGAAACTAAGGGGGGATCTGAAGCTTTCTTT
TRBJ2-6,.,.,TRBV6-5,CASRLGTAGANVLTF,TGTGCCAGCAGACTCGGGACTGCTGGGGCCAACGTCCTGACTTTC
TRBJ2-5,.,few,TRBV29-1,CSVGMPQETQYF,TGCAGCGTCGGGATGCCCCAAGAGACCCAGTACTTC
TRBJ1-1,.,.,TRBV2,CASSEQGRVTEAFF,TGTGCCAGCAGCGAGCAGGGACGTGTCACTGAAGCTTTCTTT
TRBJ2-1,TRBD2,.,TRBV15,CATSRVSSGSASYNEQFF,TGTGCCACCAGCAGAGTCTCTAGCGGGAGTGCCTCCTACAATGAGCAGTTCTTC
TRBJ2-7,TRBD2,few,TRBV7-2,CASSSSSGSFLGDF,TGTGCCAGCAGCTCCTCTAGCGGGAGCTTCCTCGGGGACTTC
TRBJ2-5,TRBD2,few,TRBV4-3,CASSQDYIGGGRETQYF,TGCGCCAGCAGCCAAGATTATATTGGCGGGGGGCGAGAGACCCAGTACTTC
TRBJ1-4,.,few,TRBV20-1,CSARGEKLFF,TGCAGTGCCCGGGGTGAAAAACTGTTTTTT
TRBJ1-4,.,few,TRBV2,CASLRERGAGKLFF,TGTGCCAGCCTCCGGGAGAGAGGGGCCGGAAAACTGTTTTTT
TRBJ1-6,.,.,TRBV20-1,CSASTAVPLHF,TGCAGTGCTAGTACGGCGGTTCCCCTCCACTTT